The sequence of this T cell receptor (beta chain) was determined in a study of a mutant IDH1 vaccine in newly diagnosed glioma. Time point in this sample: week 11, during vaccination. Topical imiquimod was applied with each vaccine dose, which held 300 ug of mutant IDH1 20-mer peptide. V lost 6 bases, J lost 5 bases, and 13 bases lay in between. In germline, CDR1 is SEHNR, CDR2 FQNEAQ (reference sequence). This CDR3 comprises 13 residues. Notes on this clone: Its matching antigen is unknown.

Generated by immunoSEQ multiplex PCR, the TCRdb table keeps only in-frame clones and is missing some. The data show about 21,000 clones, about 90% seen once. The sequencing here drew on PBMCs, taken from a glioma patient whose treatment included an IDH1 peptide vaccine. The chain joins TRBV7-9 to TRBJ1-1; a possible D gene is TRBD1 (6 bases). The clonotype comes from a woman aged 40 to 49 with glioma. The CDR3 sequence is CASSRGGATEAFF. The CDR3 coding sequence is TGTGCCAGCAGTCGAGGGGGGGCAACTGAAGCTTTCTTT.